This TCR beta chain was observed in a study of OX40 agonist ivuxolimab in advanced cancers. Overall study findings and caveats: Clonal expansion from baseline to week 6 occurred in both CD4+ and CD8+ T cells.

The CDR3 runs to 14 residues. Germline V lookup: CDR1 MNHEY, CDR2 SMNVEV (reference sequence). The ends were cut back, 2 bases at V and 4 bases at J, with 10 bases in the middle. The protocol was immunoSEQ multiplex PCR, while the TCRdb copy is restricted to in-frame clones and leaves out a portion. The table includes 55,000 to 75,000 clones, approximately 90% detected once. Worth noting for this clone: No antigen is known for it.

The clonotype was recovered from an adult with an advanced solid tumor such as melanoma, head and neck, liver or kidney cancer. Source: CD4+ or CD8+ T cells sorted from blood, taken in a trial of the OX40 agonist ivuxolimab. This chain links TRBV27 with TRBJ2-3, with D uncertain. CDR3 residues: CASSLGPLPDTQYF. The CDR3 DNA sequence: TGTGCCAGCAGTTTAGGTCCACTTCCAGATACGCAGTATTTT.